Reported below is one TCR beta chain. As yet, its antigen is unknown. This specimen belongs to a study of T cell responses to AZD1222 COVID-19 vaccine. Study-level information: It was second doses at about 4 or about 12 weeks that were pooled. Notes on the study in general: Vaccination with two AZD1222 doses was followed by a rise in Spike-specific TCR breadth and depth. Across spike, vaccine-associated CD4 TCRs were found, dominant at 160-218 and 743-854. The study identified only a handful of AZD1222 recipients as seropositive at baseline.

With 5 bases clipped from V and 7 bases from J, the junction kept 16 bases outside the gene matches. Germline CDR1 is SQVTM and CDR2 is ANQGSEA. The CDR3 consists of 16 residues. Libraries were prepared by immunoSEQ multiplex PCR; TCRdb keeps only in-frame clonotypes and omits some of them. The table has under 140,000 clones, 65% to 85% seen once; the top ten hold about 4.6%. This chain uses TRBV29-1 with TRBJ2-2, with 7 bases lining up with TRBD1. The sequence came from an adult in good health. The specimen was peripheral blood, collected on day 0 of AZD1222 vaccination. CDR3 nucleotides: TGCAGCGTTAACAACGCGCGACAGGGCGGAGGCGGGGAGCTGTTTTTT. It yields the protein CSVNNARQGGGGELFF.